This T cell receptor (beta chain) was recovered during a study of T cells in localized non-small cell lung cancer. Study-wide results and caveats: A median of 57 of the top 100 tumor clones appeared in adjacent lung, which was paired and uninvolved. Heterogeneity within the tumor remains possible, as just one region underwent sequencing. Higher T cell density in the blood was associated with longer overall survival, whereas higher adjacent-lung clonality associated with shorter survival. Measurement of T cell clonality placed uninvolved adjacent lung highest, above the level in tumor.

The CDR3 length is 14 residues. The V gene lost 3 bases and the J gene lost 13 bases, with 18 bases spanning the gap. CDR1 is MGHDK, CDR2 SYGVNS, per germline. Comments on this clone: What it recognizes is unknown.

The protocol was immunoSEQ multiplex PCR, while the TCRdb copy is restricted to in-frame clones and leaves out a portion. Among roughly 70,000 clones listed, 85% to 90% were seen once. The sample in question was peripheral blood, obtained before any cancer treatment. The sequence was obtained from a male donor older than 55 with stage III squamous cell lung carcinoma. The gene calls are TRBV25-1 and TRBJ1-4; possible D gene TRBD1, 5 bases. CDR3 sequence: CASSDGTDAGGLFF. In DNA, the CDR3 is TGTGCCAGCAGTGATGGTACGGATGCTGGGGGACTGTTTTTT.